These 27 T cell receptor beta chains originate from one sample sequenced in a study of blood T cell repertoires in COVID-19 (TCRdb year 2020). Receptor amplification or capture employed the immunoSEQ multiplex PCR assay. The table was pulled from immuneACCESS by TCRdb, which kept in-frame rearrangements only. Such tables lose some clones; where checked, under half of the loss comes from unresolved V genes, and the rest has no known cause. The sample contains roughly 160,000 clones, about 83% of them found a single time. The leading ten clones occupy 10% of the sample. Sample: peripheral blood. These receptors were collected from a woman between 70 and 85 years old with COVID-19, enrolled during active disease.

The chain has TRBV5-1 and TRBJ1-2; D not certain. Trimming removed 0 bases at V and 7 bases at J, with 13 bases between. The CDR3 contains 14 residues. Germline V gene lookup returns CDR1 SGHRS and CDR2 YFSETQ. Here the CDR3 reads CASSLVGREAGYTF. CDR3 DNA: TGCGCCAGCAGCTTGGTGGGGAGGGAGGCTGGCTACACCTTC.

The V call is TRBV10-3, the J call TRBJ1-2; 9 bases match TRBD1. Looked up from germline, CDR1 is ENHRY and CDR2 is SYGVKD. Unmatched junction bases numbered 5, after V lost 4 bases and J lost 5 bases. This CDR3 is 14 amino acids long. The CDR3 protein is CAISAQGAAYGYTF. CDR3 coding DNA: TGTGCCATCAGTGCACAGGGGGCAGCTTATGGCTACACCTTC.

V usage is TRBV2 and J usage is TRBJ1-6, with D possibly TRBD1 on 6 matching bases. Germline-derived CDR1 and CDR2 are SNHLY and FYNNEI. V lost 11 bases to trimming and J lost 10 bases, with 18 bases between them. The CDR3 totals 13 residues. In DNA form, the CDR3 reads TGTGCCGTCGCAGGGGAACTTGAGTCACCCCTCCACTTT. This codes for CAVAGELESPLHF.

The J gene is TRBJ1-1, the V gene TRBV5-1, with D perhaps matching TRBD1 (6 bases). Trimming took off 4 bases at V and 5 bases at J, with 15 bases between the two ends. The CDR3 is made up of 14 amino acids. Germline V gene lookup returns CDR1 SGHRS and CDR2 YFSETQ. CDR3 protein: CASSLNSGETEAFF. The CDR3 DNA reads as TGCGCCAGCAGCCTGAACTCAGGGGAAACTGAAGCTTTCTTT.

The chain recombines TRBV28 with TRBJ2-7; D gene ambiguous. The CDR3 covers 14 residues. Germline CDR1 MDHEN, CDR2 SYDVKM. The V end lost 2 bases, the J end lost 2 bases, and 10 bases lay between the germline ends. The CDR3 DNA follows: TGTGCCAGCAGTTTACCCAGGTTCCCCTACGAGCAGTACTTC. It codes for CASSLPRFPYEQYF.

The CDR3 is CASSESAGGQYEQYF. For the CDR3, the DNA is TGTGCCAGCAGTGAATCGGCGGGGGGGCAATACGAGCAGTACTTC. The rearrangement joins TRBV2 to TRBJ2-7; 9 nucleotides agree with TRBD2. V was clipped by 2 bases and J by 4 bases; unmatched bases: 6. This CDR3 spans 15 amino acids. CDR1 SNHLY and CDR2 FYNNEI come from the germline V gene.

J is TRBJ2-2 and V is TRBV18; 13 bases line up with TRBD2. This CDR3 region has 17 residues. The ends lost 0 bases at V and 5 bases at J; junction bases unmatched: 3. Germline CDR1 is KGHSH and CDR2 is LQKENI. Here the CDR3 reads CASSPPGTSGVTGELFF. The CDR3 DNA follows: TGTGCCAGCTCACCACCCGGGACTAGCGGGGTTACCGGGGAGCTGTTTTTT.

The V and J genes are TRBV19 and TRBJ1-5, with 9 bases lining up with TRBD1. The CDR3 runs to 16 residues. Germline V gene sequence: CDR1 LNHDA, CDR2 SQIVND (reference sequence). V trimming: 3 bases; J trimming: 3 bases; junction bases outside the gene matches: 6. Here the CDR3 DNA reads TGTGCCAGTAGTATCGCCGGGACAGGGAACAATCAGCCCCAGCATTTT. Encoded protein: CASSIAGTGNNQPQHF.

The J gene is TRBJ1-2, the V gene TRBV28; 8 bases align to TRBD1. CDR1 MDHEN and CDR2 SYDVKM come from the germline V gene. The CDR3 totals 17 residues. Trimming cost V 5 bases and J 5 bases; bases outside gene matches: 16. CDR3 DNA sequence: TGTGCCAGCAGTCCTACCCGGACAGGGACTCGCTCTTATGGCTACACCTTC. This codes for CASSPTRTGTRSYGYTF.

The rearrangement joins TRBV4-1 to TRBJ2-7, with D perhaps TRBD2 (5 bases). V shed 3 bases and J shed 9 bases, with 18 bases lying between them. The CDR3 covers 14 residues. Germline V gene lookup returns CDR1 MGHRA and CDR2 YSYEKL. The CDR3 is CASSHPGITQGQYF. DNA of the CDR3: TGCGCCAGCAGCCACCCCGGGATCACTCAAGGGCAGTACTTC.

V is TRBV9 and J is TRBJ1-6; TRBD1 matches 8 bases. The V and J ends lost 4 bases and 9 bases, in that order; junction bases with no gene match: 6. The CDR3 loop spans 14 amino acids. The germline gives CDR1 SGDLS, CDR2 YYNGEE. Here the CDR3 reads CASSPTGERSPLHF. The CDR3 DNA is TGTGCCAGCAGCCCGACAGGGGAGCGTTCACCCCTCCACTTT.

The V and J genes are TRBV15 and TRBJ2-1; 8 nucleotides match TRBD2. This CDR3 region has 16 residues. The germline gives CDR1 LNHNV, CDR2 YYDKDF (reference sequence). V dropped 0 bases and J dropped 8; count of bases not matched to a gene: 9. The CDR3 DNA is TGTGCCACCAGCAGAGAATTGGGACTAGATGCGTATGAGCAGTTCTTC. Translation: CATSRELGLDAYEQFF.

The DNA of the CDR3 is TGTGCCAGCCGGTCTGGCGGGGGGATCCTCCACGAGCAGTACTTC. Its protein product is CASRSGGGILHEQYF. The V call is TRBV3-1 (or the pseudogene TRBV3-2), the J call TRBJ2-7; the match to TRBD2 covers 8 bases. V dropped 8 bases and J dropped 5; count of bases not matched to a gene: 14. Germline V gene data show CDR1 as LGHDT and CDR2 as YNNKEL (reference sequence). The CDR3 sequence is 15 residues long.

The chain recombines TRBV11-2 with TRBJ2-2; D perhaps matches TRBD2 (5 bases). V was pared by 2 bases and J by 0 bases, with 7 bases between. Germline CDR1 is SGHAT and CDR2 is FQNNGV. The CDR3 covers 15 residues. The chain's CDR3 is CASSLRGTNTGELFF. The DNA for the CDR3 is TGTGCCAGCAGCTTAAGAGGGACGAACACCGGGGAGCTGTTTTTT.

This sequence joins TRBV3-1 (or the pseudogene TRBV3-2) and TRBJ1-3; D not certain. Germline V gene lookup returns CDR1 LGHDT and CDR2 YNNKEL (reference sequence). There are 15 residues in the CDR3. The V and J ends lost 4 bases and 4 bases respectively, with 14 bases between them. CDR3 amino acids: CASSPHRTQGNTIYF. In nucleotides, the CDR3 is TGTGCCAGCAGCCCCCACAGAACCCAGGGAAACACCATATATTTT.

The chain employs TRBV14 and TRBJ2-1; no clear D gene. The CDR3 is 15 residues long. Germline V lookup: CDR1 SGHDN, CDR2 FVKESK. V gave up 3 bases and J gave up 0 bases, with 9 bases separating them. CDR3 region: CASSHLLSSYNEQFF. DNA of the CDR3: TGTGCCAGCAGCCACCTCCTGAGCTCCTACAATGAGCAGTTCTTC. Using reference TRBV14 and TRBJ2-1 for the parts outside the CDR3, the full variable domain is EAGVTQFPSHSVIEKGQTVTLRCDPISGHDNLYWYRRVMGKEIKFLLHFVKESKQDESGMPNNRFLAERTGGTYSTLKVQPAELEDSGVYFCASSHLLSSYNEQFFGPGTRLTVL.

This clone was seen only once. This rearrangement joins TRBV7-9 to TRBJ2-2; 10 bases map to TRBD2. This CDR3 spans 14 amino acids. V lost 8 bases to trimming and J lost 1 base; unmatched junction nucleotides: 1. From germline, CDR1 is SEHNR and CDR2 FQNEAQ (reference sequence). The CDR3 is CASGLAENTGELFF. For the CDR3, the DNA is TGTGCCAGCGGACTAGCGGAGAACACCGGGGAGCTGTTTTTT.

The rearrangement uses TRBV7-2 and TRBJ2-1; D is unresolved. Germline V gene data show CDR1 as SGHTA and CDR2 as FQGNSA. The length of the CDR3 is 12 residues. Trimming took 2 bases from V and 6 from J, leaving 5 bases between them. CDR3 in amino acids: CASSLTGNEQFF. CDR3 in DNA: TGTGCCAGCAGCTTAACGGGCAATGAGCAGTTCTTC.

The rearrangement uses TRBV3-1 (or the pseudogene TRBV3-2) and TRBJ1-1; D call uncertain. Germline V gene sequence: CDR1 LGHDT, CDR2 YNNKEL (reference sequence). The CDR3 length is 16 residues. Trimming left V 0 bases short and J 0 bases short, with 11 bases between. In nucleotides, the CDR3 is TGTGCCAGCAGCCAAGAGGCCCAGACTATGAACACTGAAGCTTTCTTT. Its translation: CASSQEAQTMNTEAFF.

This clone has more than one count but fewer than ten. J is TRBJ2-7 and V is TRBV7-2, with TRBD2 as a possible D gene (7 bases). Germline V gives CDR1 SGHTA, CDR2 FQGNSA. V lost 5 bases to trimming and J lost 2 bases, with 13 bases between them. CDR3 length: 14 amino acids. The CDR3 bases are TGTGCCAGCAGCCCGGGGAGGGGGGCCTACGAGCAGTACTTC. This gives the protein CASSPGRGAYEQYF.

The genes are TRBV7-2 and TRBJ2-7; 14 bases line up with TRBD2. In germline, CDR1 is SGHTA, CDR2 FQGNSA. The CDR3 runs 16 residues. The trim removed 4 bases at V and 4 bases at J, leaving 6 bases unmatched. CDR3 sequence: CASSSRTSGGRYEQYF. As DNA, the CDR3 is TGTGCCAGCAGCTCACGGACTAGCGGGGGGAGGTACGAGCAGTACTTC.

This chain connects TRBV30 to TRBJ1-2; 9 bases match TRBD1. The CDR3 length is 15 residues. The junction had 10 bases not matched to a gene; V was cut back by 5 bases and J by 3 bases. Germline CDR1 GTSNPN, CDR2 SVGIG (reference sequence). This CDR3 is CAWGAGTGRDYGYTF. The CDR3 bases are TGTGCCTGGGGGGCCGGGACAGGGAGGGACTATGGCTACACCTTC.

This chain joins TRBV9 and TRBJ2-1, with 8 bases fitting TRBD2. The V and J ends lost 0 bases and 6 bases, in that order; junction bases with no gene match: 2. The CDR3 runs to 14 residues. CDR1 and CDR2 from the germline V gene are SGDLS and YYNGEE. This chain's CDR3 is CASSVGLAFNEQFF. The CDR3, as DNA: TGTGCCAGCAGCGTAGGACTAGCGTTCAATGAGCAGTTCTTC.

This chain links TRBV21-1 with TRBJ1-5; the tabulated D call, TRBD1, remains unverified against the DNA. TRBV21-1 is recorded as a pseudogene. The CDR3 covers 20 residues. The CDR3 here is CASTSYRGNNVWGNNQPQHF. The CDR3, as DNA: TGTGCCAGCACCTCTTACAGGGGAAATAACGTATGGGGAAACAATCAGCCCCAGCATTTT.

The rearrangement links TRBV18 to TRBJ1-1; D may be TRBD1 (5 bases). The V end was cut by 8 bases, the J end by 5 bases, with 18 bases between. The CDR3 extends over 14 amino acids. Looked up from germline, CDR1 is KGHSH and CDR2 is LQKENI. The DNA for the CDR3 is TGTGCCAGCACTTTCCGCGGGGGAGGGACTGAAGCTTTCTTT. This codes for CASTFRGGGTEAFF.

The rearrangement joins TRBV28 to TRBJ2-2; D is perhaps TRBD1 (6 bases). V shed 3 bases and J shed 4 bases, with 12 bases lying between them. Germline assignment: CDR1 MDHEN and CDR2 SYDVKM. This CDR3 is 15 amino acids long. The DNA of the CDR3 is TGTGCCAGCAGTTTGAGCCAGGGGTTCACCGGGGAGCTGTTTTTT. It is translated as CASSLSQGFTGELFF.

The rearrangement uses TRBV9 and TRBJ1-1, with TRBD1 matching 8 bases. Germline lookup yields CDR1 SGDLS and CDR2 YYNGEE. Trimming took 3 bases from V and 3 from J; bases not matched to a gene: 7. The length of the CDR3 is 15 residues. The CDR3 is CASSGPRGPDTEAFF. In DNA form, the CDR3 reads TGTGCCAGCAGCGGCCCCAGGGGGCCCGACACTGAAGCTTTCTTT.